Shown below are 16 T cell receptor beta chains from a single sample sequenced in a study of blood T cell repertoires in COVID-19. The assay was immunoSEQ multiplex PCR, and TCRdb's table has in-frame clones only and misses some. The sample includes about 170,000 clones, 75% to 90% of them seen just once. What was sequenced was PBMCs or T cells enriched from blood (not recorded which). All receptors derive from a woman aged 18-29 years who had recovered from COVID-19.

The rearrangement uses TRBV7-8 and TRBJ2-7; D perhaps matches TRBD1 (6 bases). The germline gives CDR1 SGHVS, CDR2 FQNEAQ. CDR3 length equals 13 residues. V was trimmed by 6 bases and J by 6 bases, leaving 15 bases between them. In DNA form, the CDR3 reads TGTGCCAGCAGTCCAACAGGGTGGGGCGAGCAGTACTTC. Its translation is CASSPTGWGEQYF.

This chain joins TRBV23-1 and TRBJ2-7; D is ambiguous. TRBV23-1 is designated an ORF whose function remains uncertain. The CDR3 loop spans 14 amino acids. Between the trimmed V and J ends, which lost 4 bases and 4 bases, there was a span of 14 bases. In DNA form, the CDR3 reads TGCGCCAGCAGTCGCCTCGGGTCGTCTTACGAGCAGTACTTC. Protein: CASSRLGSSYEQYF.

This clone appeared a few times. The gene calls are TRBV6-2 or TRBV6-3 and TRBJ2-5, with 8 bases lining up with TRBD2. This CDR3 has 14 amino acids. With 4 bases clipped from V and 5 bases from J, the junction kept 6 bases outside the gene matches. Germline V CDR1 and CDR2: MNHEY, SVGEGT. This CDR3 reads CASSLGLVGETQYF. CDR3 DNA: TGTGCCAGCAGTTTGGGACTAGTGGGGGAGACCCAGTACTTC.

This chain uses TRBV19 with TRBJ1-5; 7 nucleotides line up with TRBD1. The V gene's germline CDR1 is LNHDA and CDR2 SQIVND (reference sequence). The CDR3 is 16 residues long. V dropped 3 bases and J dropped 2; count of bases not matched to a gene: 7. DNA of the CDR3: TGTGCCAGTAGTATTAAGGGGCAGGGGGGCAATCAGCCCCAGCATTTT. It codes for CASSIKGQGGNQPQHF.

The CDR3 coding sequence is TGCAGCGCAGCTGCGGGACTAGCGGGGGGGTGGACAGATACGCAGTATTTT. It is translated as CSAAAGLAGGWTDTQYF. The J gene is TRBJ2-3, the V gene TRBV29-1; 16 nucleotides line up with TRBD2. CDR3 length: 17 residues. Germline trimming cut 7 bases from V and 3 bases from J; bases unmatched to any gene: 10. Germline lookup yields CDR1 SQVTM and CDR2 ANQGSEA.

CDR3 sequence: CASSGGFTDTQYF. Written as DNA, the CDR3 is TGTGCCAGCAGTGGCGGCTTCACAGATACGCAGTATTTT. The V gene is TRBV2, the J gene TRBJ2-3; unclear D gene. V lost 4 bases and J lost 2, with 7 bases in between. CDR3 length: 13 amino acids. CDR1 and CDR2 from the germline V gene are SNHLY and FYNNEI.

The gene calls are TRBV4-1 and TRBJ2-7; TRBD2 matches 13 bases. The CDR3 is 18 residues long. Germline lookup yields CDR1 MGHRA and CDR2 YSYEKL. Germline trimming cut 4 bases from V and 3 bases from J; bases unmatched to any gene: 12. CDR3 bases: TGCGCCAGCAGCCCTTATGGGACTAGCGGGATTGTGGTCTACGAGCAGTACTTC. Its protein product is CASSPYGTSGIVVYEQYF.

The chain recombines TRBV27 with TRBJ2-5; perhaps TRBD2 as D (6 bases). CDR1 and CDR2 from the germline V gene are MNHEY and SMNVEV (reference sequence). This CDR3 is built from 13 residues. Trimming stripped 2 bases from V and 4 bases from J, with 8 bases between. The CDR3 nucleotides are TGTGCCAGCAGTTTAAGGAGGGGAGAGACCCAGTACTTC. This encodes CASSLRRGETQYF.

V is TRBV6-5 and J is TRBJ1-3, with D tentatively TRBD1 (6 bases). The CDR3 is 14 residues long. CDR1 is MNHEY, CDR2 SVGAGI, per germline. V was cut by 4 bases and J by 4 bases, with 11 bases left in between. The CDR3: CASSLYREGNTIYF. In DNA form, the CDR3 reads TGTGCCAGCAGTTTGTACAGGGAAGGAAACACCATATATTTT.

V gene TRBV19 combines with J gene TRBJ1-6; no reliable D call. The CDR3 loop spans 13 amino acids. V was shortened by 6 bases and J by 7 bases, with 10 bases between the two germline ends. Germline CDR1 and CDR2: LNHDA and SQIVND (reference sequence). The CDR3: CASSGLGNSPLHF. The CDR3, as DNA: TGTGCCAGTAGCGGGTTAGGAAATTCACCCCTCCACTTT.

The chain links TRBV7-3 to TRBJ1-6, with 7 bases that match TRBD1. Losses at the gene ends were 5 bases for V and 9 bases for J; bases not matched to a gene: 4. This CDR3 is built from 13 residues. Germline CDR1 SGHTA, CDR2 FQGTGA. The CDR3 spells CASSLTGVSPLHF. CDR3 bases: TGTGCCAGCAGCCTCACAGGGGTTTCACCCCTCCACTTT.

The V call is TRBV7-9, the J call TRBJ1-4, with D possibly TRBD1 on 5 matching bases. CDR1 and CDR2 from the germline V gene are SEHNR and FQNEAQ (reference sequence). V shed 3 bases and J shed 5 bases, with 10 bases lying between them. The CDR3 is made up of 14 amino acids. CDR3 sequence (DNA): TGTGCCAGCAGCTTCTCAGGGCTAAATGAAAAACTGTTTTTT. Translation: CASSFSGLNEKLFF.

The gene calls are TRBV7-8 and TRBJ1-2; 7 bases map to TRBD1. The germline V gene encodes CDR1 SGHVS and CDR2 FQNEAQ. The CDR3 totals 15 residues. V shed 0 bases and J 3 bases; nucleotides not matched to a gene: 4. The CDR3 loop reads CASSLAGGGYYGYTF. In nucleotides, the CDR3 is TGTGCCAGCAGCTTAGCCGGAGGGGGCTACTATGGCTACACCTTC. Complete variable domain (other parts from reference TRBV7-8 and TRBJ1-2): GAGVSQSPRYKVAKRGQDVALRCDPISGHVSLFWYQQALGQGPEFLTYFQNEAQLDKSGLPSDRFFAERPEGSVSTLKIQRTQQEDSAVYLCASSLAGGGYYGYTFGSGTRLTVV.

J is TRBJ1-1 and V is TRBV10-3, with 7 nucleotides matching TRBD1. Germline V gene data show CDR1 as ENHRY and CDR2 as SYGVKD. J was trimmed by 5 bases and V by 5 bases; bases with no gene match: 8. The length of the CDR3 is 14 residues. This CDR3 is CAISQGVQWTEAFF. The CDR3 DNA reads as TGTGCCATCAGTCAGGGGGTACAGTGGACTGAAGCTTTCTTT.

This chain uses TRBV4-1 with TRBJ1-2; possibly TRBD1 for D (5 bases). Germline CDR1 and CDR2: MGHRA and YSYEKL. V lost 2 bases and J 5 bases, leaving 9 bases between the germline ends. The CDR3 has 13 amino acids. CDR3 DNA: TGCGCCAGCAGCCAAAGGGGAGGGTATGGCTACACCTTC. As protein: CASSQRGGYGYTF.

This chain uses TRBV11-3 with TRBJ2-1; a weak D match, TRBD2 (5 bases). This CDR3 has 15 residues. Trimming removed 1 base from V and 3 bases from J, with 10 bases in between. The germline V gene encodes CDR1 SGHNT and CDR2 YENEEA. The CDR3 nucleotides read TGTGCCAGCAGCTTAGGAGGGTACAGCTACAATGAGCAGTTCTTC. Protein: CASSLGGYSYNEQFF.